Presented here are 29 T cell receptor beta chains from one specimen sequenced in a study of shared clonotypes between healthy human individuals. Data came from immunoSEQ multiplex PCR; TCRdb stores just in-frame clones and leaves some out. Among hundreds of thousands of clones listed, about 74% were seen once. The sequenced material came from memory CD4+ T cells sorted from blood. Subset specified: CD45RA-negative fraction. Receptors originate from a woman younger than 45 in good health.

This chain connects TRBV28 to TRBJ2-7, with TRBD1 matching 10 bases. Germline loops: CDR1 MDHEN, CDR2 SYDVKM. The CDR3 consists of 15 residues. The V gene end was trimmed by 5 bases and the J gene end by 7 bases; junction bases not matched to a gene: 11. CDR3 in DNA: TGTGCCAGCAGTACATACCCCGACAGGGGGCGAGAGCAGTACTTC. Protein sequence: CASSTYPDRGREQYF.

As to this clone: The same CDR3 arises from other DNA sequences in this sample as well. The chain is built from TRBV4-1 and TRBJ2-5; weak D call: TRBD1 (6 bases). The V end lost 1 base, the J end lost 0 bases, and 9 bases lay between the germline ends. This CDR3 has 15 amino acids. In germline, CDR1 is MGHRA, CDR2 YSYEKL. CDR3 sequence reads: CASSQATGYQETQYF. CDR3 nucleotide sequence: TGCGCCAGCAGCCAAGCTACAGGGTACCAAGAGACCCAGTACTTC.

CDR3 DNA sequence: TGTGCCAGCACCGTCCCTAATCAGCCCCAGCATTTT. This sequence encodes CASTVPNQPQHF. The V gene is TRBV28, the J gene TRBJ1-5; D unclear. Looked up from germline, CDR1 is MDHEN and CDR2 is SYDVKM. Trimming removed 7 bases from V and 4 bases from J, with 8 bases in between. The CDR3 consists of 12 residues.

This rearrangement joins TRBV28 to TRBJ1-1; 8 bases map to TRBD1. CDR1 is MDHEN, CDR2 SYDVKM, per germline. After removal of 5 bases from V and 6 bases from J, the junction contained 11 bases not matched to a gene. The CDR3 spans 15 residues. The CDR3 DNA reads TGTGCCAGCAGTGGTTGGACAGGGAGGAATGCTGAAGCTTTCTTT. Translation gives CASSGWTGRNAEAFF.

This clone has just a few counts. The V gene is TRBV5-4, the J gene TRBJ1-2; 7 bases line up with TRBD1. Trimming at V came to 4 bases and at J to 0 bases, leaving 9 bases not matched to a gene. There are 16 residues in the CDR3. CDR1 and CDR2 (germline): SGHNT, YYREEE (reference sequence). The CDR3 DNA reads TGTGCCAGCAGCCCCCCCGGGACAGCAGCTAACTATGGCTACACCTTC. Protein product: CASSPPGTAANYGYTF.

The V call is TRBV19, the J call TRBJ2-1, with D maybe TRBD2 (7 bases). Germline CDR1 is LNHDA and CDR2 is SQIVND (reference sequence). CDR3 length: 18 residues. Trimming stripped 1 base from V and 0 bases from J, with 16 bases between. The CDR3 region has the DNA TGTGCCAGTAGTATAGCCAAGGGGGGGCCGAGCTCCTACAATGAGCAGTTCTTC. It translates to CASSIAKGGPSSYNEQFF.

The rearrangement joins TRBV2 to TRBJ2-1; D is possibly TRBD1 (5 bases). Between the trimmed V and J ends, which lost 2 bases and 4 bases, there was a span of 9 bases. The CDR3 runs to 14 residues. CDR1 SNHLY and CDR2 FYNNEI come from the germline V gene. CDR3 sequence (DNA): TGTGCCAGCAGTGAACGCCCAGGGTACAATGAGCAGTTCTTC. Its translation: CASSERPGYNEQFF. Using reference TRBV2 and TRBJ2-1 for the parts outside the CDR3, the full variable domain is EPEVTQTPSHQVTQMGQEVILRCVPISNHLYFYWYRQILGQKVEFLVSFYNNEISEKSEIFDDQFSVERPDGSNFTLKIRSTKLEDSAMYFCASSERPGYNEQFFGPGTRLTVL.

V and J are TRBV19 and TRBJ2-3, with 7 positions matching TRBD1. V shed 3 bases, J shed 0 bases, and the junction held 6 bases outside the gene matches. This CDR3 is built from 16 residues. CDR1 and CDR2 (germline): LNHDA, SQIVND (reference sequence). The CDR3 spells CASSIGTARSTDTQYF. CDR3 DNA: TGTGCCAGTAGTATCGGGACAGCCCGAAGCACAGATACGCAGTATTTT. Full variable domain (rest looked up from reference TRBV19 and TRBJ2-3): DGGITQSPKYLFRKEGQNVTLSCEQNLNHDAMYWYRQDPGQGLRLIYYSQIVNDFQKGDIAEGYSVSREKKESFPLTVTSAQKNPTAFYLCASSIGTARSTDTQYFGPGTRLTVL.

The V gene is TRBV6-5, the J gene TRBJ1-1; 8 bases line up with TRBD1. V shed 4 bases, J shed 1 base, and the junction held 5 bases outside the gene matches. The germline V gene encodes CDR1 MNHEY and CDR2 SVGAGI. This CDR3 is 15 amino acids long. The CDR3 is CASSSSDRGNTEAFF. CDR3 DNA sequence: TGTGCCAGCAGTTCCTCCGACAGGGGGAACACTGAAGCTTTCTTT.

In DNA form, the CDR3 reads TGTGCCAGCAGTTTAACAGGACAGCAGTACTTC. Translated, it gives CASSLTGQQYF. The chain links TRBV28 to TRBJ2-7; maybe TRBD1 (5 bases). CDR1 and CDR2 from the germline V gene are MDHEN and SYDVKM. This CDR3 is 11 amino acids long. The V end was cut by 2 bases, the J end by 8 bases, with 7 bases between. The entire variable domain, with the rest obtained from reference TRBV28 and TRBJ2-7, is as follows: DVKVTQSSRYLVKRTGEKVFLECVQDMDHENMFWYRQDPGLGLRLIYFSYDVKMKEKGDIPEGYSVSREKKERFSLILESASTNQTSMYLCASSLTGQQYFGPGTRLTVT.

Note on this clone: The same CDR3 is also encoded by other DNA sequences in this sample. The V call is TRBV5-1, the J call TRBJ1-1; D ambiguous. V lost 5 bases, J lost 1 base, and 3 bases lay in between. Germline assignment: CDR1 SGHRS and CDR2 YFSETQ. This CDR3 is built from 11 residues. The CDR3 loop reads CASSSNTEAFF. The CDR3 nucleotides read TGCGCCAGCAGTTCGAACACTGAAGCTTTCTTT.

This clone showed up just once. J is TRBJ2-1 and V is TRBV7-2; 8 positions match TRBD2. Germline loops: CDR1 SGHTA, CDR2 FQGNSA. V was pared by 3 bases and J by 2 bases, with 3 bases of the junction left unmatched. This CDR3 is built from 15 residues. CDR3 DNA sequence: TGTGCCAGCAGCTTGAGCGGGAGCGCCTACAATGAGCAGTTCTTC. It translates to CASSLSGSAYNEQFF.

The rearrangement links TRBV12-5 to TRBJ2-3; TRBD2 matches at 8 bases. Germline CDR1 and CDR2: LGHNT and FRNRAP. J was trimmed by 6 bases and V by 0 bases; bases with no gene match: 8. There are 16 residues in the CDR3. The CDR3 coding sequence is TGTGCTAGTGGTTTGGTACTGAGCGGGAGATCGGATACGCAGTATTTT. It specifies CASGLVLSGRSDTQYF.

The chain carries TRBV5-1 and TRBJ1-2, with TRBD1 matching over 8 bases. In germline, CDR1 is SGHRS, CDR2 YFSETQ. CDR3 length equals 13 residues. V shed 0 bases, J shed 10 bases, and the junction held 5 bases outside the gene matches. In DNA form, the CDR3 reads TGCGCCAGCAGCTTGGAGGACAGGGCTGTCTACACCTTC. It encodes CASSLEDRAVYTF. The full variable domain, its missing parts supplied by reference TRBV5-1 and TRBJ1-2, is KAGVTQTPRYLIKTRGQQVTLSCSPISGHRSVSWYQQTPGQGLQFLFEYFSETQRNKGNFPGRFSGRQFSNSRSEMNVSTLELGDSALYLCASSLEDRAVYTFGSGTRLTVV.

This clone turned up a few times. This chain links TRBV15 with TRBJ2-7; weak D call: TRBD2 (5 bases). From germline, CDR1 is LNHNV and CDR2 YYDKDF (reference sequence). The germline V and J ends were trimmed by 0 bases and 2 bases, with 14 bases remaining between them. This CDR3 spans 16 amino acids. The CDR3 spells CATSREYGGSAYEQYF. CDR3 nucleotides: TGTGCCACCAGCAGAGAATATGGTGGGAGCGCCTACGAGCAGTACTTC.

The chain is built from TRBV2 and TRBJ1-6; a weak D match, TRBD1 (6 bases). V was trimmed by 6 bases and J by 3 bases, leaving 15 bases between them. Germline CDR1 is SNHLY and CDR2 is FYNNEI. CDR3 length equals 16 residues. Written as DNA, the CDR3 is TGTGCCAGCAGAATACAGGGAACTCACTATAATTCACCCCTCCACTTT. This codes for CASRIQGTHYNSPLHF.

CDR3 protein: CASSSPGHYNEQFF. As DNA, the CDR3 is TGTGCCAGCAGCTCCCCGGGACATTACAATGAGCAGTTCTTC. V usage is TRBV7-6 and J usage is TRBJ2-1; a possible D gene is TRBD1 (6 bases). Germline lookup yields CDR1 SGHVS and CDR2 FNYEAQ. The CDR3 sequence is 14 residues long. V was pared by 4 bases and J by 4 bases, with 11 bases between.

The chain links TRBV7-7 to TRBJ2-3, with TRBD2 as a possible D gene (6 bases). The germline gives CDR1 SSHAT, CDR2 FNYEAQ (reference sequence). This CDR3 spans 16 amino acids. Trimming pared 2 bases from V and 5 bases from J, leaving 17 bases between. Here the CDR3 reads CASSLNPLTRGDTQYF. DNA for the CDR3: TGTGCCAGCAGCTTAAACCCGCTTACGCGGGGAGATACGCAGTATTTT.

This chain joins TRBV4-2 and TRBJ1-5, with D perhaps matching TRBD1 (5 bases). This CDR3 has 13 amino acids. The germline V gene encodes CDR1 LGHNA and CDR2 YNFKEQ. Trimming left V 1 base short and J 5 bases short, with 6 bases between. DNA for the CDR3: TGTGCCAGCAGCCAAGGAGGGGATCAGCCCCAGCATTTT. Encoded protein: CASSQGGDQPQHF.

The chain links TRBV7-3 to TRBJ1-1; D is undetermined. Germline CDR1 is SGHTA and CDR2 is FQGTGA. The CDR3 is 15 residues long. The germline V and J ends were trimmed by 4 bases and 1 base, with 13 bases remaining between them. The CDR3 loop reads CASSSGRLENTEAFF. As DNA, the CDR3 is TGTGCCAGCAGCTCCGGACGCCTTGAGAACACTGAAGCTTTCTTT. The variable domain in full, with the rest retrieved from reference TRBV7-3 and TRBJ1-1, is GAGVSQTPSNKVTEKGKYVELRCDPISGHTALYWYRQSLGQGPEFLIYFQGTGAADDSGLPNDRFFAVRPEGSVSTLKIQRTERGDSAVYLCASSSGRLENTEAFFGQGTRLTVV.

This clone came up once. The chain carries TRBV9 and TRBJ1-1; D remains unclear. Germline loops: CDR1 SGDLS, CDR2 YYNGEE. The CDR3 is 14 residues long. Trimming removed 2 bases at V and 6 bases at J, with 14 bases between. CDR3 region: CASSVTFGVSEAFF. The CDR3, as DNA: TGTGCCAGCAGCGTCACCTTTGGGGTATCTGAAGCTTTCTTT.

The V and J genes are TRBV18 and TRBJ1-1; weak D call: TRBD1 (6 bases). Trimming left V 2 bases short and J 3 bases short, with 13 bases between. Germline values: CDR1 KGHSH, CDR2 LQKENI. The CDR3 consists of 15 residues. Written as DNA, the CDR3 is TGTGCCAGCTCACCAGCCAACAGGGTGGACACTGAAGCTTTCTTT. The encoded protein is CASSPANRVDTEAFF.

The chain links TRBV4-2 to TRBJ2-6; maybe TRBD1 (5 bases). CDR3 size: 16 residues. Germline-derived CDR1 and CDR2 are LGHNA and YNFKEQ. V lost 1 base and J lost 9, with 16 bases in between. In DNA, the CDR3 is TGTGCCAGCAGCCAAGGTTCTCCCAGGGCGTTCAACGTCCTGACTTTC. This sequence encodes CASSQGSPRAFNVLTF.

The V and J genes are TRBV28 and TRBJ2-1; D possibly corresponds to TRBD2 (7 bases). Trimming pared 5 bases from V and 6 bases from J, leaving 20 bases between. Germline lookup yields CDR1 MDHEN and CDR2 SYDVKM. CDR3 length: 16 amino acids. CDR3 sequence: CASSIWTRGHSNEQFF. As DNA, the CDR3 is TGTGCCAGCAGTATCTGGACTAGGGGACACAGCAATGAGCAGTTCTTC.

This clone has only one observation. The V gene is TRBV6-5, the J gene TRBJ2-7, with unresolved D. V was pared by 6 bases and J by 6 bases, with 15 bases between. In germline, CDR1 is MNHEY, CDR2 SVGAGI. This CDR3 has 13 amino acids. The CDR3 here is CASRRRRSGEQYF. Written as DNA, the CDR3 is TGTGCCAGCAGGCGCCGAAGGTCGGGCGAGCAGTACTTC.

This clone was seen more than once but under ten times. The J gene is TRBJ2-7, the V gene TRBV9; D remains ambiguous. The CDR3 loop spans 9 amino acids. Germline CDR1 is SGDLS and CDR2 is YYNGEE. In nucleotides, the CDR3 is TGTGGCCCAAAGGACGAGCAGTACTTC. This encodes CGPKDEQYF.

Here the CDR3 DNA reads TGTGCCAGCAGTGGGACAGGGGGTATAGGGGAGCAGTACTTC. It codes for CASSGTGGIGEQYF. The V call is TRBV6-1, the J call TRBJ2-7; 10 nucleotides line up with TRBD1. The CDR3 consists of 14 residues. Per germline, CDR1 MNHNS and CDR2 SASEGT. With 4 bases clipped from V and 7 bases from J, the junction kept 7 bases outside the gene matches.

This clone has more than one count but fewer than ten. The chain carries TRBV29-1 and TRBJ1-1; 12 bases line up with TRBD1. Trimming took 5 bases from V and 7 from J; bases not matched to a gene: 5. Germline V gene sequence: CDR1 SQVTM, CDR2 ANQGSEA. The CDR3 length is 13 residues. The CDR3: CSVSGQGAIEAFF. DNA for the CDR3: TGCAGCGTTTCGGGACAGGGGGCGATTGAAGCTTTCTTT.

The chain combines TRBV14 with TRBJ2-4; D remains unclear. Trimming left V 3 bases short and J 1 base short, with 7 bases between. This CDR3 is 14 amino acids long. Per germline, CDR1 SGHDN and CDR2 FVKESK. As DNA, the CDR3 is TGTGCCAGCAGCCACAGGACCGCCAAAAACATTCAGTACTTC. Translated, it gives CASSHRTAKNIQYF.